The 29 T cell receptor beta chains reported below all come from one sample, sequenced in a study of blood T cells in healthy people across ages (dated by TCRdb to about 2015). Library preparation was by 5' RACE. This sample was sequenced with an Illumina HiSeq 2500. The second PCR ran for roughly 7 to 11 cycles and used a J-beta primer mix along with a sample-barcoded 5' primer. Using fastp trimming at Q25 and MiXCR clonotype assembly, TCRdb reanalyzed the public sequencing data and kept in-frame beta chains. Duplicate CDR3 protein sequences are folded into a single record with the most common DNA and genes. The sample records about 1.8 million distinct CDR3 sequences, approximately 50% of which are singletons. The ten largest clones represent roughly 2% of the sample. Material for sequencing was blood. The receptors come from a woman in her thirties or forties in good health.

This chain links TRBV15 with TRBJ2-4; weak D call: TRBD1 (5 bases). CDR1 is LNHNV, CDR2 YYDKDF, per germline (reference sequence). Trimming cost V 0 bases and J 5 bases, with 8 bases left between them. CDR3 length: 14 residues. CDR3 in amino acids: CATSRDSRENIQYF. CDR3 nucleotides: TGTGCCACCAGCAGAGACTCCAGGGAAAACATTCAGTACTTC.

This clonotype was counted only a few times. V usage is TRBV27 and J usage is TRBJ2-6, with D possibly being TRBD1 (6 bases). Germline loops: CDR1 MNHEY, CDR2 SMNVEV (reference sequence). The V end lost 8 bases, the J end lost 0 bases, and 14 bases lay between the germline ends. The CDR3 is 16 residues long. This CDR3 is CASRPTGPSGANVLTF. CDR3 sequence (DNA): TGTGCCAGCCGCCCCACAGGGCCCTCTGGGGCCAACGTCCTGACTTTC.

Comments on this clonotype: At one of its ends the junction is not consistent with the germline gene, which may arise from a read error. The chain links TRBV4-3 to TRBJ2-3; D is unclear. Germline V CDR1 and CDR2: LGHNA, YSLEER. This CDR3 contains 15 residues. CDR3 region: CASSQDFRSTDAQYF. CDR3 coding DNA: TGCGCCAGCAGCCAAGATTTCCGTTCCACAGATGCGCAGTATTTT.

Only one count was recorded for this clonotype. The V gene is TRBV29-1, the J gene TRBJ1-2, with unresolved D. This CDR3 region has 13 residues. Looked up from germline, CDR1 is SQVTM and CDR2 is ANQGSEA. V dropped 6 bases and J dropped 5 bases, with 16 bases sitting between them. The CDR3 region is CSVVTGRTYGYTF. The DNA for the CDR3 is TGCAGCGTCGTAACCGGGAGAACATATGGCTACACCTTC.

The rearrangement links TRBV11-2 to TRBJ1-2; 8 nucleotides align to TRBD1. Trimming took 3 bases from V and 7 from J; bases not matched to a gene: 7. This CDR3 has 14 residues. CDR1 and CDR2 (germline): SGHAT, FQNNGV. Here the CDR3 DNA reads TGTGCCAGCAGCTTGTTCCAGGGGGCGGGTGGCTACACCTTC. This gives the protein CASSLFQGAGGYTF.

This clonotype was recorded a few times. V is TRBV20-1 and J is TRBJ2-3; 7 nucleotides match TRBD2. The germline V gene encodes CDR1 DFQATT and CDR2 SNEGSKA (reference sequence). The CDR3 consists of 17 residues. The trim removed 0 bases at V and 2 bases at J, leaving 11 bases unmatched. For the CDR3, the DNA is TGCAGTGCTAGAGATGATCCTAGGCGGGGGATCACAGATACGCAGTATTTT. It encodes CSARDDPRRGITDTQYF.

This clonotype was found once. The chain carries TRBV5-1 and TRBJ1-1; no definite D call. V lost 5 bases, J lost 0 bases, and 14 bases lay in between. The CDR3 consists of 15 residues. The V gene's germline CDR1 is SGHRS and CDR2 YFSETQ. This CDR3 is CASSLWDSMNTEAFF. The CDR3 nucleotides read TGCGCCAGCAGTCTTTGGGATTCCATGAACACTGAAGCTTTCTTT.

About this clonotype: A junction boundary mismatches the germline segment, possibly from a read error. The gene calls are TRBV7-7 and TRBJ2-1, with 7 bases aligning to TRBD1. The CDR3 spans 13 residues. Germline loops: CDR1 SSHAT, CDR2 FNYEAQ (reference sequence). CDR3 sequence (DNA): TGTGCTAGCAGCCATCGACAGGGCAATGAGCAGTTCTTC. This gives the protein CASSHRQGNEQFF.

This chain connects TRBV9 to TRBJ1-2; no clear D. V lost 6 bases and J lost 1, with 13 bases in between. The CDR3 length is 14 residues. Germline values: CDR1 SGDLS, CDR2 YYNGEE. CDR3 protein: CASTELQSNYGYTF. CDR3 in DNA: TGTGCCAGCACCGAACTACAGAGTAACTATGGCTACACCTTC. Full variable domain (remainder filled in from reference TRBV9 and TRBJ1-2): DSGVTQTPKHLITATGQRVTLRCSPRSGDLSVYWYQQSLDQGLQFLIQYYNGEERAKGNILERFSAQQFPDLHSELNLSSLELGDSALYFCASTELQSNYGYTFGSGTRLTVV.

This clonotype was seen only a few times. The gene calls are TRBV6-2 or TRBV6-3 and TRBJ1-2, with 7 positions matching TRBD1. The CDR3 runs 14 residues. Per germline, CDR1 MNHEY and CDR2 SVGEGT. Trimming cost V 10 bases and J 0 bases; bases outside gene matches: 8. This CDR3 reads CATRQGTSNYGYTF. For the CDR3, the DNA is TGTGCCACCCGACAGGGAACCTCTAACTATGGCTACACCTTC.

This clonotype has more than one count but fewer than ten. The DNA of the CDR3 is TGCGCCAGCAGCTTGGGTTTCAGCGCGCCCCAAGAGACCCAGTACTTC. The encoded protein is CASSLGFSAPQETQYF. The chain has TRBV5-1 and TRBJ2-5; D gene ambiguous. From germline, CDR1 is SGHRS and CDR2 YFSETQ. V was shortened by 0 bases and J by 1 base, with 13 bases between the two germline ends. The CDR3 is 16 residues long.

CDR3 in amino acids: CSARGWEDTQYF. CDR3 bases: TGCAGTGCTAGAGGATGGGAGGATACGCAGTATTTT. This chain joins TRBV20-1 and TRBJ2-3; a possible D gene is TRBD2 (5 bases). V lost 1 base, J lost 6 bases, and 8 bases lay in between. Per germline, CDR1 DFQATT and CDR2 SNEGSKA (reference sequence). The CDR3 consists of 12 residues.

J is TRBJ2-1 and V is TRBV7-2, with unresolved D. The CDR3 loop spans 15 amino acids. Trimming shortened V by 3 bases and J by 4 bases, and 13 bases separated the two germline ends. Germline loops: CDR1 SGHTA, CDR2 FQGNSA. The CDR3, as DNA: TGTGCCAGCAGCTTGATCCCACATGGATACAATGAGCAGTTCTTC. This gives the protein CASSLIPHGYNEQFF. Drawing the rest from reference TRBV7-2 and TRBJ2-1, the complete variable domain is GAGVSQSPSNKVTEKGKDVELRCDPISGHTALYWYRQSLGQGLEFLIYFQGNSAPDKSGLPSDRFSAERTGGSVSTLTIQRTQQEDSAVYLCASSLIPHGYNEQFFGPGTRLTVL.

The gene calls are TRBV24-1 and TRBJ1-6, with a tentative D call TRBD1 (6 bases). Germline-derived CDR1 and CDR2 are KGHDR and SFDVKD. Trimming took 7 bases from V and 8 from J, leaving 14 bases between them. CDR3 length: 14 amino acids. The CDR3 sequence: CATSPRGSDSPLHF. Written as DNA, the CDR3 is TGTGCCACCAGCCCCAGGGGAAGTGATTCACCCCTCCACTTT.

In this sample, this clonotype turned up a few times. In DNA, the CDR3 is TGCGCCAGCAGCTTGGGGAGCCCGACCAACGTCCTGACTTTC. Translating gives CASSLGSPTNVLTF. The rearrangement joins TRBV5-1 to TRBJ2-6, with D uncertain. The length of the CDR3 is 14 residues. CDR1 and CDR2 (germline): SGHRS, YFSETQ. V was shortened by 0 bases and J by 8 bases, with 9 bases between the two germline ends.

This clonotype was found a few times. The V gene is TRBV7-2, the J gene TRBJ2-3; 13 positions match TRBD2. Germline CDR1 reads SGHTA; CDR2 reads FQGNSA. With V trimmed by 5 bases and J by 6 bases, 8 bases remained unmatched. The CDR3 sequence is 16 residues long. The CDR3 region has the DNA TGTGCCAGCAGCCGCGGACTAGCGGGGGAGTATGATACGCAGTATTTT. This encodes CASSRGLAGEYDTQYF.

The chain couples TRBV2 to TRBJ2-1; TRBD2 aligns across 9 bases. Germline V gene lookup returns CDR1 SNHLY and CDR2 FYNNEI. V lost 3 bases and J lost 6; bases outside the gene matches: 6. This CDR3 comprises 15 residues. For the CDR3, the DNA is TGTGCCAGCAGTGACCCGGGACTAGCTGCCAATGAGCAGTTCTTC. Translated: CASSDPGLAANEQFF.

This clonotype showed up just once. This chain links TRBV7-2 with TRBJ2-5; 8 bases agree with TRBD2. The CDR3 spans 13 residues. Germline trimming cut 10 bases from V and 5 bases from J; bases unmatched to any gene: 9. Germline assignment: CDR1 SGHTA and CDR2 FQGNSA. CDR3 residues: CATGAGGEETQYF. CDR3 nucleotide sequence: TGTGCCACGGGGGCGGGGGGTGAGGAGACCCAGTACTTC. The whole variable domain, remainder taken from reference TRBV7-2 and TRBJ2-5, is GAGVSQSPSNKVTEKGKDVELRCDPISGHTALYWYRQSLGQGLEFLIYFQGNSAPDKSGLPSDRFSAERTGGSVSTLTIQRTQQEDSAVYLCATGAGGEETQYFGPGTRLLVL.

The table lists this clonotype with a few counts. This rearrangement joins TRBV4-1 to TRBJ2-5; tentatively, D is TRBD1 (6 bases). V lost 3 bases, J lost 5 bases, and 16 bases lay in between. Germline V lookup: CDR1 MGHRA, CDR2 YSYEKL. The CDR3 extends over 15 amino acids. CDR3 region: CASSHRQGGKETQYF. The DNA for the CDR3 is TGCGCCAGCAGCCACCGCCAAGGGGGTAAGGAGACCCAGTACTTC.

V is TRBV24-1 and J is TRBJ2-1; D is ambiguous. The CDR3 is made up of 13 amino acids. Trimming removed 7 bases at V and 1 base at J, with 7 bases between. Germline loops: CDR1 KGHDR, CDR2 SFDVKD. DNA of the CDR3: TGTGCCACCAGGGTTTTTTCCTACAATGAGCAGTTCTTC. This codes for CATRVFSYNEQFF.

As DNA, the CDR3 is TGCAGTGCTAGGGGGGGACCTTTCGCCGAGCAGTACTTC. Encoded protein: CSARGGPFAEQYF. The V gene is TRBV20-1, the J gene TRBJ2-7; possible D gene TRBD2, 6 bases. The CDR3 spans 13 residues. V dropped 3 bases and J dropped 6 bases, with 15 bases sitting between them. Germline CDR1 is DFQATT and CDR2 is SNEGSKA (reference sequence).

This clonotype came up once. The chain combines TRBV7-2 with TRBJ1-5, with D hard to call. Between the trimmed V and J ends, which lost 1 base and 6 bases, there was a span of 13 bases. This CDR3 has 15 residues. The germline CDR1 and CDR2 sequences are SGHTA and FQGNSA. CDR3 sequence: CASSLEWSASQPQHF. CDR3 in DNA: TGTGCCAGCAGCTTAGAGTGGTCAGCTTCTCAGCCCCAGCATTTT.

The sample holds a few counts of this clonotype. The chain joins TRBV28 to TRBJ2-7; 7 bases match TRBD2. The ends lost 5 bases at V and 2 bases at J; junction bases unmatched: 6. This CDR3 spans 14 amino acids. Germline CDR1 reads MDHEN; CDR2 reads SYDVKM. The CDR3: CASSAGLITYEQYF. The CDR3 nucleotides read TGTGCCAGCAGTGCGGGACTAATTACCTACGAGCAGTACTTC.

The J gene is TRBJ2-5, the V gene TRBV7-9, with 7 bases fitting TRBD1. The J call is uncertain, as TRBJ2-7 better fits the DNA end. The CDR3 is 15 residues long. CDR1 is SEHNR and CDR2 is FQNEAQ in the germline V gene (reference sequence). Here the CDR3 DNA reads TGTGCCAGCAGCTTGGGGGACAGAGCAACCTACGAGCAGTACTTC. The encoded protein is CASSLGDRATYEQYF.

The chain combines TRBV7-2 with TRBJ2-1; 7 bases fit TRBD1. Germline-derived CDR1 and CDR2 are SGHTA and FQGNSA. This CDR3 contains 15 residues. V shed 8 bases and J 1 base; nucleotides not matched to a gene: 8. The CDR3 DNA reads TGTGCCAGCGGCCATCGACAGGGTTCCTACAATGAGCAGTTCTTC. Translation: CASGHRQGSYNEQFF.

The CDR3 sequence: CSAHGRISYNEQFF. The CDR3 nucleotides read TGCAGTGCTCACGGACGGATCTCCTACAATGAGCAGTTCTTC. The chain couples TRBV20-1 to TRBJ2-1; no definite D call. Germline V gene sequence: CDR1 DFQATT, CDR2 SNEGSKA (reference sequence). This CDR3 has 14 amino acids. The ends were cut back, 5 bases at V and 0 bases at J, with 11 bases in the middle.

This clonotype appeared many times. The chain employs TRBV5-1 and TRBJ2-7, with unresolved D. Trimming shortened V by 4 bases and J by 8 bases, and 13 bases separated the two germline ends. CDR1 is SGHRS, CDR2 YFSETQ, per germline. The CDR3 has 12 amino acids. For the CDR3, the DNA is TGCGCCAGCAGCGCGGACCGGCACAAGCAGTACTTC. Translating it yields CASSADRHKQYF.

V and J are TRBV29-1 and TRBJ1-2; no reliable D call. CDR1 is SQVTM, CDR2 ANQGSEA, per germline. The V gene lost 3 bases and the J gene lost 2 bases, with 10 bases spanning the gap. This CDR3 spans 13 amino acids. In DNA form, the CDR3 reads TGCAGCGTTGATCAAACACCAAACTATGGCTACACCTTC. This encodes CSVDQTPNYGYTF. The complete variable domain, with remaining parts taken from reference TRBV29-1 and TRBJ1-2, reads SAVISQKPSRDICQRGTSLTIQCQVDSQVTMMFWYRQQPGQSLTLIATANQGSEATYESGFVIDKFPISRPNLTFSTLTVSNMSPEDSSIYLCSVDQTPNYGYTFGSGTRLTVV.

V gene TRBV4-3 combines with J gene TRBJ2-3, with D perhaps matching TRBD2 (6 bases). This CDR3 has 14 amino acids. Trimming removed 0 bases at V and 10 bases at J, with 14 bases between. Per the germline V gene, CDR1 is LGHNA and CDR2 is YSLEER. CDR3 nucleotide sequence: TGCGCCAGCAGCCAAGAACTAGCATGGAGTGCGCAGTATTTT. Translation: CASSQELAWSAQYF.